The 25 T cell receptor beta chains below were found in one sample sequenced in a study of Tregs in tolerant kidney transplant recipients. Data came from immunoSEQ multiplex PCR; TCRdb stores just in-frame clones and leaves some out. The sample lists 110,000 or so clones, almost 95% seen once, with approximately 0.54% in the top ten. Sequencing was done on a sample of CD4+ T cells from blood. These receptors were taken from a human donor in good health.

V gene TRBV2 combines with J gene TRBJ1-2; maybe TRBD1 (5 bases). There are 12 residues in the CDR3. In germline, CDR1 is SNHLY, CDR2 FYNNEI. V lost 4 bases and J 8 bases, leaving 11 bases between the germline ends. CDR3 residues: CASSGGRWGYTF. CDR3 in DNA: TGTGCCAGCAGTGGGGGGAGGTGGGGCTACACCTTC. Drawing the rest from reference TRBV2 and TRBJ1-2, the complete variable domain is EPEVTQTPSHQVTQMGQEVILRCVPISNHLYFYWYRQILGQKVEFLVSFYNNEISEKSEIFDDQFSVERPDGSNFTLKIRSTKLEDSAMYFCASSGGRWGYTFGSGTRLTVV.

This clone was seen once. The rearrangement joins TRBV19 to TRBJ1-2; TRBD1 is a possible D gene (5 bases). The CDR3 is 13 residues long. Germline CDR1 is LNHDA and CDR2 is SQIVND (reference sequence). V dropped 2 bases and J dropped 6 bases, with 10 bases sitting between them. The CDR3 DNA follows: TGTGCCAGTAGTATAAGAGGAGGGGATGGCTACACCTTC. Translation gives CASSIRGGDGYTF.

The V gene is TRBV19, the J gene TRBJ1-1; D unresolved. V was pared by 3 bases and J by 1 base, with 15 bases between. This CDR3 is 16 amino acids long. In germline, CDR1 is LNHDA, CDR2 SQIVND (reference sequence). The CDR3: CASSMEAGWGNTEAFF. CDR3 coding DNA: TGTGCCAGTAGTATGGAGGCGGGGTGGGGGAACACTGAAGCTTTCTTT.

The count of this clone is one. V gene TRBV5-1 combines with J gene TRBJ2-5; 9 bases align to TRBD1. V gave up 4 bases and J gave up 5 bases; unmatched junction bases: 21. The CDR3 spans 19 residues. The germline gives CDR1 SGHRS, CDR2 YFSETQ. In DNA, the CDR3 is TGCGCCAGCAGCAGGCCCCGGGACAGGGCACCCGCGGGGATGGAGACCCAGTACTTC. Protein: CASSRPRDRAPAGMETQYF.

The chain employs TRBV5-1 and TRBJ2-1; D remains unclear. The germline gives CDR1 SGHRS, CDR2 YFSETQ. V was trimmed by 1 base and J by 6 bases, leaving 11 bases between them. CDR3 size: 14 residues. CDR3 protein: CASSLLVPTNEQFF. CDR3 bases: TGCGCCAGCAGCTTGCTTGTCCCTACCAATGAGCAGTTCTTC.

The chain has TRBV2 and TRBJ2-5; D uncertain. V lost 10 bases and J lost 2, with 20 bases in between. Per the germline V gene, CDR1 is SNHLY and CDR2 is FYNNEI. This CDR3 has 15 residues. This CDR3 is CATQMGGVMQETQYF. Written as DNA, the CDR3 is TGTGCCACGCAGATGGGTGGAGTCATGCAAGAGACCCAGTACTTC.

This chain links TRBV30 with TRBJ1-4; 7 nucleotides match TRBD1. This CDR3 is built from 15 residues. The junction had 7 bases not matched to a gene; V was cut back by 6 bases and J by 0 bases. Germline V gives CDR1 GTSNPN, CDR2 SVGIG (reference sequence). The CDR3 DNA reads TGTGCCTGTCACAGGGGTTCCCCAACTAATGAAAAACTGTTTTTT. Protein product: CACHRGSPTNEKLFF.

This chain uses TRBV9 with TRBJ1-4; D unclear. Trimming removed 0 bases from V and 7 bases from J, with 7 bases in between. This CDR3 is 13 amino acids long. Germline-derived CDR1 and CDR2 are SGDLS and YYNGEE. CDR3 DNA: TGTGCCAGCAGCGTAGCTTTGGGTGAAAAACTGTTTTTT. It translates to CASSVALGEKLFF.

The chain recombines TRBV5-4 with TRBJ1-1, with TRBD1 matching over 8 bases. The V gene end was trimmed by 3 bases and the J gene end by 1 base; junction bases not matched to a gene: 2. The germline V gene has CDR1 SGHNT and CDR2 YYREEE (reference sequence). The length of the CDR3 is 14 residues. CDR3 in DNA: TGTGCCAGCAGCTCTGACAGGGGGAACACTGAAGCTTTCTTT. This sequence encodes CASSSDRGNTEAFF.

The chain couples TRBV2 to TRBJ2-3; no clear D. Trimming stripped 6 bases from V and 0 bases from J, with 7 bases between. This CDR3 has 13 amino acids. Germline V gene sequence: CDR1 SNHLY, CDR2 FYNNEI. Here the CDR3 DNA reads TGTGCCAGCAGCTACTCCAGCACAGATACGCAGTATTTT. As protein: CASSYSSTDTQYF.

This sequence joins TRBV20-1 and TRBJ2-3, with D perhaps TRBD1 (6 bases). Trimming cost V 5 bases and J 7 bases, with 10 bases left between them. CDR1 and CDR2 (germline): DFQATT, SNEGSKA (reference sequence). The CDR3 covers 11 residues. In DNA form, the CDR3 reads TGCAGTGCTTCAGGGGCCCATACGCAGTATTTT. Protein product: CSASGAHTQYF.

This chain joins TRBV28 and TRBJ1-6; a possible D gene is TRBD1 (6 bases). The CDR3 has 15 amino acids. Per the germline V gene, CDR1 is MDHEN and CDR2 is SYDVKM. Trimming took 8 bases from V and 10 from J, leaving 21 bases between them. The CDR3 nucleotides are TGTGCCAGCCGTCCGGTCGGAGGGGGGGCCTCACCCCTCCACTTT. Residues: CASRPVGGGASPLHF.

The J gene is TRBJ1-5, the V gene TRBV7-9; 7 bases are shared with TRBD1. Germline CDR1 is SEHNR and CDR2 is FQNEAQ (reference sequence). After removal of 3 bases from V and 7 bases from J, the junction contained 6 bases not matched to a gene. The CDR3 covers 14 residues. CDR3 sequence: CASSFDRVGQPQHF. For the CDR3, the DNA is TGTGCCAGCAGCTTTGACAGGGTAGGCCAGCCCCAGCATTTT.

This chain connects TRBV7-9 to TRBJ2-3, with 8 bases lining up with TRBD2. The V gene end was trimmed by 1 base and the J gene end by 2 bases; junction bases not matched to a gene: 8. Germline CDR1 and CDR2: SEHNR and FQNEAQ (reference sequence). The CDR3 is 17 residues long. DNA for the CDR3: TGTGCCAGCAGCTTAGGCCTCACTAGCGGAGTCACAGATACGCAGTATTTT. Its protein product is CASSLGLTSGVTDTQYF.

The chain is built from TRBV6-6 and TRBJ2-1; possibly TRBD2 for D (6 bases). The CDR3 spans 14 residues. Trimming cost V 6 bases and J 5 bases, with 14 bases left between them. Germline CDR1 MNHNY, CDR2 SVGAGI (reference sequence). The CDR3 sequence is CASSGGLLNNEQFF. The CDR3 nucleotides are TGTGCCAGCAGCGGAGGGCTCTTGAACAATGAGCAGTTCTTC.

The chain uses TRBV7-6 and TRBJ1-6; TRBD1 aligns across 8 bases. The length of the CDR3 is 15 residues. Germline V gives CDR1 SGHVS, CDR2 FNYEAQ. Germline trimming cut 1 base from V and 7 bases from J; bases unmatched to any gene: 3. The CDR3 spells CASSLGDRLNSPLHF. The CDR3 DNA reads TGTGCCAGCAGCTTAGGGGACAGGCTCAATTCACCCCTCCACTTT.

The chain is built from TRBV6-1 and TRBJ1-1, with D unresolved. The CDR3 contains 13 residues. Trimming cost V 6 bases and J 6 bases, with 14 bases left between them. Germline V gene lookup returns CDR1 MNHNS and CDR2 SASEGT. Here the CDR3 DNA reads TGTGCCAGCAGCTTGGGGTTCACGCCTGAAGCTTTCTTT. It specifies CASSLGFTPEAFF.

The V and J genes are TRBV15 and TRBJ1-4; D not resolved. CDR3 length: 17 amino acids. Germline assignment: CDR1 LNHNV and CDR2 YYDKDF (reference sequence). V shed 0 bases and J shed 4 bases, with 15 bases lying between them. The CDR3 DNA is TGTGCCACCAGCAGAGACTTGTTCGGCACCAGTAATGAAAAACTGTTTTTT. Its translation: CATSRDLFGTSNEKLFF.

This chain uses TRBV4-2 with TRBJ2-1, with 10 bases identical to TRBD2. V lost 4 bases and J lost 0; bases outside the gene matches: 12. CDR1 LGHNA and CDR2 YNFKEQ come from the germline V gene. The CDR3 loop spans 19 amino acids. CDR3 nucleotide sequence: TGTGCCAGCAGCCGAGTTACTAGCGGGGAATTGAGCTCCTACAATGAGCAGTTCTTC. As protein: CASSRVTSGELSSYNEQFF.

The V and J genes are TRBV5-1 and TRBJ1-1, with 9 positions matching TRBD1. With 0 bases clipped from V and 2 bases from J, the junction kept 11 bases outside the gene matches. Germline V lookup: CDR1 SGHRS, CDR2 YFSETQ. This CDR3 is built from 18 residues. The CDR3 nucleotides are TGCGCCAGCAGCTTGGCAAGAGGGGACAGGGCGTCAAACACTGAAGCTTTCTTT. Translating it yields CASSLARGDRASNTEAFF.

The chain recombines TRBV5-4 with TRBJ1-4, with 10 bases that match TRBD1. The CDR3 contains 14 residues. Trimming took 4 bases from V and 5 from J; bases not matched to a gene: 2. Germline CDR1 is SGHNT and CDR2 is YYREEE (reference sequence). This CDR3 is CASSRGQGNEKLFF. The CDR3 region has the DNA TGTGCCAGCAGCAGGGGACAGGGGAATGAAAAACTGTTTTTT. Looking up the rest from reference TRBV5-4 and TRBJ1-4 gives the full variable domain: ETGVTQSPTHLIKTRGQQVTLRCSSQSGHNTVSWYQQALGQGPQFIFQYYREEENGRGNFPPRFSGLQFPNYSSELNVNALELDDSALYLCASSRGQGNEKLFFGSGTQLSVL.

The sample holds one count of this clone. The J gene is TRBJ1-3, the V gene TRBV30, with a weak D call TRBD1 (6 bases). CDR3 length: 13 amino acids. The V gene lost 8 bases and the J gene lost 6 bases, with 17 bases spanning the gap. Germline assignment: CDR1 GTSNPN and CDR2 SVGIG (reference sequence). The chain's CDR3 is CAGGRGPENTIYF. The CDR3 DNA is TGTGCCGGGGGCAGGGGCCCTGAAAACACCATATATTTT.

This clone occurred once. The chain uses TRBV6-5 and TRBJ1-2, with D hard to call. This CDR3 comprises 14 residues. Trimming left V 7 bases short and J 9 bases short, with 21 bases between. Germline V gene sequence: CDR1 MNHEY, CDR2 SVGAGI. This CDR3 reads CASMPRRAVQSYTF. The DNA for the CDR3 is TGTGCCAGCATGCCCCGGCGGGCAGTGCAAAGCTACACCTTC.

Written as DNA, the CDR3 is TGTGCCAGCAGAAGAGGGGGCGGGGGCTTAGATACGCAGTATTTT. This encodes CASRRGGGGLDTQYF. This chain links TRBV2 with TRBJ2-3, with D tentatively TRBD1 or TRBD2 (7 bases each). CDR1 SNHLY and CDR2 FYNNEI come from the germline V gene. V was pared by 6 bases and J by 5 bases, with 18 bases between. The length of the CDR3 is 15 residues.

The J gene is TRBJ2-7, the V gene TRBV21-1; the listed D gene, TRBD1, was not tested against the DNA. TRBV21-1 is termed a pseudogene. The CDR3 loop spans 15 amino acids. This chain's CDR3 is CASSKVYDRGYEQYF. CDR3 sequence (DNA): TGTGCCAGCAGCAAAGTCTACGACAGAGGATACGAGCAGTACTTC.